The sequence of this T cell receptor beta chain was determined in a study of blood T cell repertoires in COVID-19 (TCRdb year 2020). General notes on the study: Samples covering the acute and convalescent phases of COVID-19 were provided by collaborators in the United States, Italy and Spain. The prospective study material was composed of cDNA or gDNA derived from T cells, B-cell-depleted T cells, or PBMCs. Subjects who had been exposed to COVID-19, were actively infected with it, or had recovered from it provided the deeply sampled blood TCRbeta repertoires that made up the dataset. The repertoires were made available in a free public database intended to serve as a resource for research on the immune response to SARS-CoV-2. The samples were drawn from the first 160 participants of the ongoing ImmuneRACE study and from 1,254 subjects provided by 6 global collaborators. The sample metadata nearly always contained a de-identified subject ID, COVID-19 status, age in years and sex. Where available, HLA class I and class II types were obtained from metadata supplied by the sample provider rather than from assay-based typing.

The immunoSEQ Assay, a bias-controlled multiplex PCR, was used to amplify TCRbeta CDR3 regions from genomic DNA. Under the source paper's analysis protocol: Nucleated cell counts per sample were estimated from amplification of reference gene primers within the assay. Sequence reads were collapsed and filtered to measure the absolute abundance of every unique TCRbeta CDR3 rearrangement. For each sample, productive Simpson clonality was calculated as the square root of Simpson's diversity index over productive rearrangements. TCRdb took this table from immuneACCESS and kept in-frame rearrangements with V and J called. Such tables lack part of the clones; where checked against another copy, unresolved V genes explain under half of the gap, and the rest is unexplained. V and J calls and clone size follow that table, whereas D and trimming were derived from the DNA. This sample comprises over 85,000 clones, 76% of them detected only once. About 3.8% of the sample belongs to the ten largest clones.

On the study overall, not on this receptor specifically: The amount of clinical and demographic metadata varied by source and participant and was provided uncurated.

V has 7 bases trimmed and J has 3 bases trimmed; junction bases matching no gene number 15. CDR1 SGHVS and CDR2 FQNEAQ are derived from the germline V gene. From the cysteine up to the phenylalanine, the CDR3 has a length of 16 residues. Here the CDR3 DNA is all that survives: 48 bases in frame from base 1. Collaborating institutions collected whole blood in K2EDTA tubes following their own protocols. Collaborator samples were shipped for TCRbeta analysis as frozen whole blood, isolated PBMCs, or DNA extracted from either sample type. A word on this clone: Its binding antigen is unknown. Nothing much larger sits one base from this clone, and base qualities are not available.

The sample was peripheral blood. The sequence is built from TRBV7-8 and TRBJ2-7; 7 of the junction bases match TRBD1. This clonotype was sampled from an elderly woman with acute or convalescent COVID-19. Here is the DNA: TGTGCCAGCACCGATCAACCGGGACAGAGGAACTACGAGCAGTACTTC. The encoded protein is CASTDQPGQRNYEQYF.